These 27 T cell receptor beta chains share one sample of origin, sequenced in a study of cytomegalovirus exposure and HLA in healthy donors. The PCR had 60 Vbeta and 13 Jbeta primers. Using immunoSEQ multiplex PCR, the repertoire was profiled, and TCRdb retains in-frame clones only, with some absent. In the table there are roughly 150,000 clones, about a tenth of which are singletons. Material for sequencing was PBMCs. Receptor source: a male donor in good health and CMV-seronegative.

A few counts support this clone. This rearrangement joins TRBV6-6 to TRBJ2-5; a possible D gene is TRBD1 (6 bases). Germline CDR1 and CDR2: MNHNY and SVGAGI (reference sequence). The length of the CDR3 is 13 residues. Trimming cost V 6 bases and J 3 bases, with 11 bases left between them. The CDR3 is CASSFGQKETQYF. The CDR3 DNA sequence: TGTGCCAGCAGCTTCGGACAGAAAGAGACCCAGTACTTC.

The V call is TRBV5-1, the J call TRBJ2-2; 10 bases line up with TRBD2. After removal of 5 bases from V and 0 bases from J, the junction contained 7 bases not matched to a gene. CDR3 length: 17 residues. Germline lookup yields CDR1 SGHRS and CDR2 YFSETQ. CDR3 residues: CASSRVLAGANTGELFF. The CDR3 region has the DNA TGCGCCAGCAGTCGAGTCCTAGCGGGAGCGAACACCGGGGAGCTGTTTTTT.

This chain links TRBV5-6 with TRBJ1-4; a possible D gene is TRBD1 (6 bases). Germline V gene data show CDR1 as SGHDT and CDR2 as YYEEEE. The V and J ends lost 6 bases and 5 bases respectively, with 14 bases between them. The CDR3 contains 14 residues. The CDR3 reads CASTAFQGNEKLFF. The CDR3, as DNA: TGTGCCAGCACTGCATTTCAGGGGAATGAAAAACTGTTTTTT. The full variable domain, completed using reference TRBV5-6 and TRBJ1-4, is DAGVTQSPTHLIKTRGQQVTLRCSPKSGHDTVSWYQQALGQGPQFIFQYYEEEERQRGNFPDRFSGHQFPNYSSELNVNALLLGDSALYLCASTAFQGNEKLFFGSGTQLSVL.

This clone occurred a few times. V gene TRBV5-1 combines with J gene TRBJ2-5; 12 bases align to TRBD1. The assigned J gene may be wrong: the sequence end matches TRBJ2-7 better. Germline values: CDR1 SGHRS, CDR2 YFSETQ. The CDR3 is made up of 16 amino acids. CDR3 nucleotides: TGCGCCAGCAGCTCGACACCGGGACAGGGGGCTTACGAGCAGTACTTC. Protein sequence: CASSSTPGQGAYEQYF.

This chain uses TRBV5-1 with TRBJ1-5; 10 positions match TRBD1. Germline CDR1 is SGHRS and CDR2 is YFSETQ. CDR3 length equals 15 residues. The V and J ends lost 3 bases and 3 bases, in that order; junction bases with no gene match: 3. The CDR3, as DNA: TGCGCCAGCAGCTGGGGACAGGGGAACAATCAGCCCCAGCATTTT. Encoded protein: CASSWGQGNNQPQHF.

The rearrangement uses TRBV10-3 and TRBJ2-7; tentatively, D is TRBD1 (6 bases). Looked up from germline, CDR1 is ENHRY and CDR2 is SYGVKD. The CDR3 has 15 amino acids. With 0 bases removed from V and 1 base from J, the gap between germline ends came to 10 bases. In DNA, the CDR3 is TGTGCCATCAGTGAGTCGACAGGACCGTCCTACGAGCAGTACTTC. It translates to CAISESTGPSYEQYF.

CDR3 nucleotides: TGTGCCAGCAGCGGCGCGGGGGGAAACTATGGCTACACCTTC. This sequence encodes CASSGAGGNYGYTF. V and J are TRBV7-2 and TRBJ1-2, with D possibly being TRBD1 (5 bases). Germline V gene lookup returns CDR1 SGHTA and CDR2 FQGNSA. Trimming took off 5 bases at V and 2 bases at J, with 12 bases between the two ends. This CDR3 comprises 14 residues.

The V gene is TRBV7-9, the J gene TRBJ2-2, with no clear D. V lost 5 bases and J 1 base, leaving 5 bases between the germline ends. Germline V lookup: CDR1 SEHNR, CDR2 FQNEAQ (reference sequence). The CDR3 has 13 amino acids. The CDR3 DNA follows: TGTGCCAGCAGCCCAGAGAACACCGGGGAGCTGTTTTTT. This encodes CASSPENTGELFF.

This sequence joins TRBV28 and TRBJ1-1; the D is unclear. The CDR3 totals 12 residues. The ends were cut back, 5 bases at V and 1 base at J, with 5 bases in the middle. CDR1 and CDR2 (germline): MDHEN, SYDVKM. CDR3 sequence reads: CASSSPNTEAFF. In DNA, the CDR3 is TGTGCCAGCAGTAGCCCGAACACTGAAGCTTTCTTT.

This rearrangement joins TRBV13 to TRBJ1-4; the match to TRBD1 covers 10 bases. The CDR3 length is 15 residues. Trimming removed 5 bases from V and 8 bases from J; junction bases left unmatched: 8. Germline V gives CDR1 PRHDT, CDR2 FYEKMQ (reference sequence). The CDR3, as DNA: TGTGCCAGCAGCAAAGCACGGACAGGGGGGGAAAAACTGTTTTTT. Encoded protein: CASSKARTGGEKLFF.

A few counts support this clone. The chain couples TRBV7-2 to TRBJ2-7; TRBD2 might be the D (5 bases). Germline assignment: CDR1 SGHTA and CDR2 FQGNSA. This CDR3 is built from 12 residues. Between the trimmed V and J ends, which lost 4 bases and 6 bases, there was a span of 10 bases. Here the CDR3 DNA reads TGTGCCAGCAGCTCTGGACTGCCCGAGCAGTACTTC. Protein product: CASSSGLPEQYF.

The chain recombines TRBV2 with TRBJ1-3; D is uncertain. Looked up from germline, CDR1 is SNHLY and CDR2 is FYNNEI. This CDR3 spans 13 amino acids. Trimming cost V 7 bases and J 4 bases, with 11 bases left between them. The CDR3 DNA reads as TGTGCCAGCACGGGTCTGTTAGGAAACACCATATATTTT. Its protein product is CASTGLLGNTIYF.

The chain couples TRBV7-9 to TRBJ1-1; D is uncertain. Germline CDR1 is SEHNR and CDR2 is FQNEAQ (reference sequence). The V end was cut by 0 bases, the J end by 3 bases, with 11 bases between. The CDR3 runs to 15 residues. The CDR3 spells CASSLAHRGDTEAFF. As DNA, the CDR3 is TGTGCCAGCAGCTTAGCGCACCGGGGAGACACTGAAGCTTTCTTT.

This clone came up a few times. The chain uses TRBV10-3 and TRBJ1-4; TRBD1 might be the D (6 bases). The CDR3 extends over 11 amino acids. V dropped 8 bases and J dropped 8 bases, with 9 bases sitting between them. In germline, CDR1 is ENHRY, CDR2 SYGVKD. DNA for the CDR3: TGTGCCATCGGGACACGAGAAAAACTGTTTTTT. It encodes CAIGTREKLFF.

This chain uses TRBV7-3 with TRBJ2-5; 9 nucleotides line up with TRBD1. Germline loops: CDR1 SGHTA, CDR2 FQGTGA. The CDR3 is 13 amino acids. V lost 5 bases to trimming and J lost 4 bases; unmatched junction nucleotides: 2. CDR3 DNA: TGTGCCAGCAGCCGGGGACAGGGAGAGACCCAGTACTTC. Protein: CASSRGQGETQYF.

This clone was observed a handful of times. The chain uses TRBV5-6 and TRBJ2-2; D possibly corresponds to TRBD1 (5 bases). V was trimmed by 7 bases and J by 0 bases, leaving 10 bases between them. The CDR3 contains 14 residues. CDR1 is SGHDT, CDR2 YYEEEE, per germline. CDR3 sequence reads: CASARQSNTGELFF. CDR3 DNA: TGTGCCAGCGCCAGACAGTCGAACACCGGGGAGCTGTTTTTT.

The genes are TRBV7-3 and TRBJ1-1; D unresolved. The CDR3 spans 13 residues. Trimming cost V 1 base and J 1 base, with 4 bases left between them. Germline CDR1 reads SGHTA; CDR2 reads FQGTGA. The CDR3 nucleotides read TGTGCCAGCAGCTTAAGGGCGAACACTGAAGCTTTCTTT. It specifies CASSLRANTEAFF.

The chain uses TRBV28 and TRBJ2-4, with D unresolved. The CDR3 length is 17 residues. Germline V CDR1 and CDR2: MDHEN, SYDVKM. Trimming stripped 3 bases from V and 0 bases from J, with 15 bases between. The CDR3 region has the DNA TGTGCCAGCAGTTTTCGTACAGTTTCTTTAGCCAAAAACATTCAGTACTTC. Its translation is CASSFRTVSLAKNIQYF.

A few counts support this clone. The V gene is TRBV7-2, the J gene TRBJ2-5; D is unclear. CDR1 is SGHTA, CDR2 FQGNSA, per germline. Trimming pared 5 bases from V and 5 bases from J, leaving 12 bases between. The CDR3 is made up of 13 amino acids. CDR3 nucleotides: TGTGCCAGCAGCCCTAACCCCCGGGAGACCCAGTACTTC. Its protein product is CASSPNPRETQYF.

This CDR3 is CASGLFGTEAFF. In DNA form, the CDR3 reads TGTGCTAGTGGTTTGTTCGGCACTGAAGCTTTCTTT. This sequence joins TRBV12-5 and TRBJ1-1; D is undetermined. The ends were cut back, 2 bases at V and 4 bases at J, with 5 bases in the middle. The CDR3 has 12 residues. Per germline, CDR1 LGHNT and CDR2 FRNRAP.

This clone was seen more than once but under ten times. The chain couples TRBV7-2 to TRBJ1-2; 7 bases are a match to TRBD1. There are 15 residues in the CDR3. In germline, CDR1 is SGHTA, CDR2 FQGNSA. V trimming: 1 base; J trimming: 3 bases; junction bases outside the gene matches: 5. CDR3 protein: CASSLGGGGDYGYTF. Written as DNA, the CDR3 is TGTGCCAGCAGCTTAGGAGGGGGCGGTGACTATGGCTACACCTTC.

The V call is TRBV10-3, the J call TRBJ1-3; D unresolved. CDR3 size: 14 residues. Germline CDR1 is ENHRY and CDR2 is SYGVKD. Trimming stripped 2 bases from V and 0 bases from J, with 5 bases between. DNA of the CDR3: TGTGCCATCAGTGAGGACAACTCTGGAAACACCATATATTTT. Protein product: CAISEDNSGNTIYF.

The rearrangement links TRBV19 to TRBJ2-1, with D perhaps TRBD2 (6 bases). Germline CDR1 reads LNHDA; CDR2 reads SQIVND (reference sequence). The CDR3 length is 16 residues. The V gene lost 3 bases and the J gene lost 0 bases, with 12 bases spanning the gap. CDR3 coding DNA: TGTGCCAGTAGTATGGGACTCAGCGGCTCCTACAATGAGCAGTTCTTC. This codes for CASSMGLSGSYNEQFF.

This clone has just a few counts. The chain carries TRBV6-5 and TRBJ2-7; D perhaps matches TRBD2 (7 bases). Germline V gene lookup returns CDR1 MNHEY and CDR2 SVGAGI. This CDR3 contains 14 residues. With 10 bases removed from V and 2 bases from J, the gap between germline ends came to 18 bases. CDR3 DNA sequence: TGTGCCACCAAGCTCGGGGGGCGAGCCTACGAGCAGTACTTC. This translates into CATKLGGRAYEQYF.

This clone was detected a few times. The rearrangement joins TRBV14 to TRBJ2-7; 7 bases fit TRBD2. CDR3 size: 15 residues. Germline assignment: CDR1 SGHDN and CDR2 FVKESK. Trimming cost V 4 bases and J 7 bases; bases outside gene matches: 13. The CDR3 sequence: CASSPVLAAPWEQYF. CDR3 nucleotides: TGTGCCAGCAGCCCAGTTCTAGCGGCCCCGTGGGAGCAGTACTTC. Full variable domain (remainder filled in from reference TRBV14 and TRBJ2-7): EAGVTQFPSHSVIEKGQTVTLRCDPISGHDNLYWYRRVMGKEIKFLLHFVKESKQDESGMPNNRFLAERTGGTYSTLKVQPAELEDSGVYFCASSPVLAAPWEQYFGPGTRLTVT.

This clone has only one observation. The genes are TRBV5-6 and TRBJ2-4, with a possible D match to TRBD2 (6 bases). From germline, CDR1 is SGHDT and CDR2 YYEEEE. The CDR3 covers 17 residues. Trimming left V 2 bases short and J 3 bases short, with 18 bases between. The CDR3, as DNA: TGTGCCAGCAGCTTACCTAGCGAGGGGAAGGTCAAAAACATTCAGTACTTC. Its protein product is CASSLPSEGKVKNIQYF. Filled out from reference TRBV5-6 and TRBJ2-4, the complete variable domain reads DAGVTQSPTHLIKTRGQQVTLRCSPKSGHDTVSWYQQALGQGPQFIFQYYEEEERQRGNFPDRFSGHQFPNYSSELNVNALLLGDSALYLCASSLPSEGKVKNIQYFGAGTRLSVL.

The chain couples TRBV7-9 to TRBJ1-4; D unresolved. V was cut by 5 bases and J by 0 bases, with 13 bases left in between. Germline CDR1 SEHNR, CDR2 FQNEAQ (reference sequence). CDR3 length equals 16 residues. The DNA for the CDR3 is TGTGCCAGCAGCACATCCTTTCTCGCAACTAATGAAAAACTGTTTTTT. Residues: CASSTSFLATNEKLFF.